This TCR beta chain was documented in a study of T cell changes during pregnancy in multiple sclerosis. Germline V gene sequence: CDR1 LNHDA, CDR2 SQIVND (reference sequence). The V gene end was trimmed by 1 base and the J gene end by 5 bases; junction bases not matched to a gene: 7. The CDR3 has 15 residues. TCRdb keeps only in-frame clones here, not all; method: immunoSEQ multiplex PCR. The sample holds tens of thousands of clones, 92% seen once. The source was peripheral blood, collected before pregnancy. The receptor was isolated from a female donor with multiple sclerosis, enrolled in a pregnancy study. The chain recombines TRBV19 with TRBJ2-7; 8 bases line up with TRBD1. The CDR3 coding sequence is TGTGCCAGTAGTATAGTTGAGACAGGGGCCCACGAGCAGTACTTC. It specifies CASSIVETGAHEQYF.